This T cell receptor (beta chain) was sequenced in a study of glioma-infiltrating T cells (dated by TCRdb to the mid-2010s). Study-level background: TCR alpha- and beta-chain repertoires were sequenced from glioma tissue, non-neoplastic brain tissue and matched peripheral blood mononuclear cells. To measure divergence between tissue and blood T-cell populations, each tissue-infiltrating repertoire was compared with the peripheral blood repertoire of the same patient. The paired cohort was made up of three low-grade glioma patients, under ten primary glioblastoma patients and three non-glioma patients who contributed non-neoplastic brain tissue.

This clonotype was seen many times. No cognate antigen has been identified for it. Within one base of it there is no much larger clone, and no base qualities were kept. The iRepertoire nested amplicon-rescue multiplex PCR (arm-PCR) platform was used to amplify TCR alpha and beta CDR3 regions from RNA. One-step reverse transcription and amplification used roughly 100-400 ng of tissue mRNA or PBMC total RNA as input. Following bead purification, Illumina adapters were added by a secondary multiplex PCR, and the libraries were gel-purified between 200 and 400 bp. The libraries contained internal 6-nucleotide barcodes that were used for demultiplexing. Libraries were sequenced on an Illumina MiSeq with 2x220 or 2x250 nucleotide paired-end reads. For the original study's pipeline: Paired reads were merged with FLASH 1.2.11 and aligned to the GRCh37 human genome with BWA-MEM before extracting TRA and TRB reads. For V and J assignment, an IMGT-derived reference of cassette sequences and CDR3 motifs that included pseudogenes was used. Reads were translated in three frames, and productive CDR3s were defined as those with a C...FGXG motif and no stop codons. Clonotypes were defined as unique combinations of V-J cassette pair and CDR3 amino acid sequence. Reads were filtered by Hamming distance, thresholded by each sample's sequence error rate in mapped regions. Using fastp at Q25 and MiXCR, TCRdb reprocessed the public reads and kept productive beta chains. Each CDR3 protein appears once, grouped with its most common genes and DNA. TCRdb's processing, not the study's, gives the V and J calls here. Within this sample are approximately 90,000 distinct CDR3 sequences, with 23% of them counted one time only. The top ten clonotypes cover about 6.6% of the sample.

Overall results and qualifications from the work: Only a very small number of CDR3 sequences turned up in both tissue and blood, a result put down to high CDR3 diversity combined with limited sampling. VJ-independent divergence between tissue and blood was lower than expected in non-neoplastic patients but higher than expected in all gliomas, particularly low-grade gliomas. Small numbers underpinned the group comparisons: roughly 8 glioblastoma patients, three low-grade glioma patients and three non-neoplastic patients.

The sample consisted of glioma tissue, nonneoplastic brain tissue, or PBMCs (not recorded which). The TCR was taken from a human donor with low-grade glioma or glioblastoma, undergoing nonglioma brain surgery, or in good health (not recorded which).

The encoded CDR3 is CSAPRTSHGDYEQYF. At the DNA level, the sequence is TGCAGTGCTCCGAGGACTAGCCATGGGGACTACGAGCAGTACTTC. The rearranged segments are TRBV20-1 and TRBJ2-7; TRBD2 lines up with 8 middle nucleotides. V trim: 5 bases; J trim: 3 bases; unmatched bases: 12. Per the germline V gene (reference sequence), DFQATT is the CDR1 and SNEGSKA is the CDR2. The CDR3 contains 15 residues, cysteine and phenylalanine counted. Only the CDR3 region is kept as DNA, spanning 45 bases read in frame from base 1.